This T cell receptor beta chain was profiled in a study of regulatory T cells in long-lasting Graves disease (dated by TCRdb to about 2021). Study-wide context: Persistent Graves' disease meant more than 5 years of antithyroid drug treatment with TSH receptor autoantibodies that stayed positive. A total of some 35 samples underwent TCR sequencing, from about 13 patients with persistent Graves' disease and some 20 patients with newly diagnosed Graves' disease. The study took place in China and was registered as a clinical trial. In the clinical cohort, patients with persistent Graves' disease had used antithyroid drugs for an average of about 9.3 years. This study used TCR sequencing and RNA sequencing of peripheral blood to compare persistent Graves' disease patients against newly diagnosed Graves' disease patients.

V is cut back by 2 bases and J by 9 bases, with 8 bases in the junction unmatched. Reading from cysteine to phenylalanine, the CDR3 counts 15 amino acids. Only CDR3 DNA remains: 45 bases, in frame from the first base. The germline V gene provides CDR1 SGHVS and CDR2 FQNEAQ. Library preparation employed multiplex PCR. Sequencing was performed on an Illumina HiSeq 4000. iRepertoire HTBI primers and Arm-PCR amplification of CDR3 regions were used to construct TCR beta libraries. Gel purification was performed on PCR products prior to sequencing. As for the original processing: Across samples, 55 to 80 TRBV and 13 to 15 TRBJ segments were identified and used for gene usage analysis of CDR3 amino acid clonotypes. Filtered high-quality paired reads were merged into contigs using COPE and FqMerger. BLAST was used to align contigs to IMGT TRBV, TRBD and TRBJ reference genes, and CDR3 was defined according to IMGT. Highly expanded clones were defined as clonotypes with a frequency above 0.1%. Shannon entropy served as the measure of repertoire diversity, while the Gini coefficient captured V-J evenness. Clonotypes shared by more than one individual were considered public. TCRdb reprocessed the public reads (quality trimming at Q25 with fastp, clone calling with MiXCR) and kept in-frame beta chains. Every CDR3 protein is listed once, alongside the most common genes and DNA of its rows. TCRdb assigned the V and J calls; the authors' analysis was not used. This sample lists approximately 290,000 distinct CDR3 sequences; roughly 21% were detected once. Together, the top ten hold more than 55% of the sample.

Interpreted using the paper, the time point label stands for: persistent/refractory GD, antithyroid drugs over 5 years with positive TRAb. For both TCR sequencing and RNA sequencing, RNA was extracted from PBMCs in TRIzol. The diagnosis of Graves' disease was made according to American Thyroid Association guidelines. The patients came from an endocrinology department in Xi'an, China. From each patient, approximately 10 milliliters of peripheral blood was collected into an EDTA anticoagulant tube. Ficoll Paque Plus density gradient separation was used to isolate PBMCs, and no additional T cell sorting was done. An Agilent 2100 Bioanalyzer and agarose gel were used to check RNA quality, and a NanoDrop 2000 was used to measure RNA concentration. This clonotype was counted only a few times. Its antigen specificity is not known. There are no base qualities to consult, and no much larger clone falls within one base.

Study-wide findings and limitations: Only peripheral blood was studied, because thyroid tissue, the primary lesion, was inaccessible. Lower TCR Shannon entropy and fewer highly expanded clones were observed in persistent Graves' disease patients than in newly diagnosed patients, which suggested clonal expansion. Only the TCR beta chain was sequenced and analyzed. A larger number of public clonotypes was shared among persistent patients (approximately 2,600) than among newly diagnosed patients (approximately 1,000). The authors acknowledged the small sample size as a limitation that may reduce accuracy. TRBV28, TRBJ1-2 and TRBJ2-5 were preferentially used in persistent disease, while TRBV20-1 and TRBJ2-1 were favored in newly diagnosed disease.

This chain joins TRBV7-8 to TRBJ2-7; TRBD1 matches 12 bases in the middle. The sequenced sample was peripheral blood mononuclear cells (PBMCs), obtained when the disease was refractory, from a patient treated with antithyroid drugs. The receptor was isolated from a female donor with Graves disease. The encoded CDR3 is CASSLKPGQGAPQYF. The DNA is as follows: TGTGCCAGCAGCTTAAAACCGGGACAGGGGGCACCGCAGTACTTC.